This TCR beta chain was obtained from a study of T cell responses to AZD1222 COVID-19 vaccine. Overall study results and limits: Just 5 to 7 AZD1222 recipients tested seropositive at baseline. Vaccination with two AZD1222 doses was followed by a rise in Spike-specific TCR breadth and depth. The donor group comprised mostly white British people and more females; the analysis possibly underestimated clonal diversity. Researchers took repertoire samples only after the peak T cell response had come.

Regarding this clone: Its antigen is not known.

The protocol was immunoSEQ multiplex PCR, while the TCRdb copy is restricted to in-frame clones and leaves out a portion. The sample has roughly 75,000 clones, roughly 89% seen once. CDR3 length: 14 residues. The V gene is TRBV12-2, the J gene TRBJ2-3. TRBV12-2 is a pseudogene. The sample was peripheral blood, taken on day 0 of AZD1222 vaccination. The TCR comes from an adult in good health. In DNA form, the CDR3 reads TGTGCAAGTCGCTCCAAGGATTGCACAGATACGCAGTATTTT. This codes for CASRSKDCTDTQYF.